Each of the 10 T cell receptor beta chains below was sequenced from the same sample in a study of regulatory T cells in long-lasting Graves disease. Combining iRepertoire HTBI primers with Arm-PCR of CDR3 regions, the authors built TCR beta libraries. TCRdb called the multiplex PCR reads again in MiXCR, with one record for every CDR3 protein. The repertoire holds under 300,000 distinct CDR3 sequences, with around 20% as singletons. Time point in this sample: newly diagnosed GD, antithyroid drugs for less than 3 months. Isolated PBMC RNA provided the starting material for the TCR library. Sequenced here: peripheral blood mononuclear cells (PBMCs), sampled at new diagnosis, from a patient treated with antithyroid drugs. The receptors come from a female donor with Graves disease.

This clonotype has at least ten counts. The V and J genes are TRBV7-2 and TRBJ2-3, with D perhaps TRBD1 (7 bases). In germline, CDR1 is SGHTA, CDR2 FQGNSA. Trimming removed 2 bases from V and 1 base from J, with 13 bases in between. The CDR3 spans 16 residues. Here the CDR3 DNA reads TGTGCCAGCAGCTTAAGTCGCAGGGGGGGCACAGATACGCAGTATTTT. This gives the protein CASSLSRRGGTDTQYF. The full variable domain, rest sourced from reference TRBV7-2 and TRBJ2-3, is GAGVSQSPSNKVTEKGKDVELRCDPISGHTALYWYRQSLGQGLEFLIYFQGNSAPDKSGLPSDRFSAERTGGSVSTLTIQRTQQEDSAVYLCASSLSRRGGTDTQYFGPGTRLTVL.

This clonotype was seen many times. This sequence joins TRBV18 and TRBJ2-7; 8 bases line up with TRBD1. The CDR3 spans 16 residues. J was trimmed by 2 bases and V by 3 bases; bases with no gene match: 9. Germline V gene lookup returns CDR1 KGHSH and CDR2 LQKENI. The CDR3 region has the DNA TGTGCCAGCTCACCCTCCTTCGACAGGGGAACCTACGAGCAGTACTTC. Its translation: CASSPSFDRGTYEQYF.

CDR3 region: CSARSLTGGGETQYF. The CDR3 DNA reads TGCAGTGCCAGGAGCCTGACAGGGGGCGGGGAGACCCAGTACTTC. The V call is TRBV20-1, the J call TRBJ2-5; 10 positions agree with TRBD1. This CDR3 contains 15 residues. Trimming removed 6 bases from V and 5 bases from J; junction bases left unmatched: 12. From germline, CDR1 is DFQATT and CDR2 SNEGSKA (reference sequence).

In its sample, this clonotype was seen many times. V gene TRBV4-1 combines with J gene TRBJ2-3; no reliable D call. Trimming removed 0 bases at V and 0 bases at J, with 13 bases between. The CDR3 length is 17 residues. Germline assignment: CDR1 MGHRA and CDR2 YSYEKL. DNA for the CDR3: TGCGCCAGCAGCCAAGAATTCCCACAGATGAGCACAGATACGCAGTATTTT. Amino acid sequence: CASSQEFPQMSTDTQYF.

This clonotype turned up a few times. Written as DNA, the CDR3 is TGTGCCAGTAGTATATGGAGGGGCGGGATGAACACTGAAGCTTTCTTT. Its protein is CASSIWRGGMNTEAFF. V gene TRBV19 combines with J gene TRBJ1-1, with D tentatively TRBD1 (5 bases). V lost 2 bases to trimming and J lost 0 bases, with 13 bases between them. This CDR3 has 16 amino acids. The germline V gene has CDR1 LNHDA and CDR2 SQIVND (reference sequence).

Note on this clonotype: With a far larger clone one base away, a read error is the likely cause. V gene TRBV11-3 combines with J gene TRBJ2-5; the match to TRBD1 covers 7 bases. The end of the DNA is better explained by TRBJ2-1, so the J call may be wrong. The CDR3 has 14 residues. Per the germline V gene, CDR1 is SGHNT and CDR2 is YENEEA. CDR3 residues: CASGLDPQGSEQFF. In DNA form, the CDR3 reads TGTGCCAGCGGCTTAGACCCACAGGGGTCTGAGCAGTTCTTC.

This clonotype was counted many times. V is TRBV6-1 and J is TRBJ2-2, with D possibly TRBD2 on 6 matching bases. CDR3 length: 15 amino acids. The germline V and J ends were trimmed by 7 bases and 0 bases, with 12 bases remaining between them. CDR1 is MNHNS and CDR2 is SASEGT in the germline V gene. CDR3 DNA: TGTGCCAGCACACGCGGGGCTTCGAACACCGGGGAGCTGTTTTTT. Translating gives CASTRGASNTGELFF.

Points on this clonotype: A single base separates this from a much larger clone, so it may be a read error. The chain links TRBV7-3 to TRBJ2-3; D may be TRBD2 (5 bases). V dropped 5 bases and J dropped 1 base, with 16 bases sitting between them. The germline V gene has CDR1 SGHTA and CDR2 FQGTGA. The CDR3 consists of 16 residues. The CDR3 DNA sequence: TGTGCCAGCAGCCAGCCAAGCGAGAGGGGCACAGATACGCAGTATTTT. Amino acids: CASSQPSERGTDTQYF.

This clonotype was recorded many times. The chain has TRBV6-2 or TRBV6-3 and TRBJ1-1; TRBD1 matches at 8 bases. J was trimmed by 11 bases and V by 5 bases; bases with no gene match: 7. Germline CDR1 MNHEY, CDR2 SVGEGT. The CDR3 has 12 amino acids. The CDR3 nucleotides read TGTGCCAGCAGTGAGAGGACAGGGAGGGCTTTCTTT. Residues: CASSERTGRAFF.

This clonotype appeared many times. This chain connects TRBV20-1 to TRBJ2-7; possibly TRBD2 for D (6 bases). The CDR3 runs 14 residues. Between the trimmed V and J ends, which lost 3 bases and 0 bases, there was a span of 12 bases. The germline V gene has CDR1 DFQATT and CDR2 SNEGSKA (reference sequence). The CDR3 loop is CSASSGLRSYEQYF. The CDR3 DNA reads TGCAGTGCTAGTTCGGGACTTCGCTCCTACGAGCAGTACTTC.